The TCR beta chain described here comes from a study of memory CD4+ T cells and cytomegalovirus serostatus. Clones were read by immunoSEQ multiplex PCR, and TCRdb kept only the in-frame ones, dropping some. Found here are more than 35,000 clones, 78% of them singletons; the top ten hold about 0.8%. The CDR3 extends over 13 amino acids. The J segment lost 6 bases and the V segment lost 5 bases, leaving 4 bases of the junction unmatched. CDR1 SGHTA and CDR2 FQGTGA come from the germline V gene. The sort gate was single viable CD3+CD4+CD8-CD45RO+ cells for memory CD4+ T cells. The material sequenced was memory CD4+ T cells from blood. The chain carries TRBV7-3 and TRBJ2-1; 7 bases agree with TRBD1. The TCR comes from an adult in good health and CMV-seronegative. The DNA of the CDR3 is TGTGCCAGCAGCCCCCCAGGGGGCAATGAGCAGTTCTTC. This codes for CASSPPGGNEQFF. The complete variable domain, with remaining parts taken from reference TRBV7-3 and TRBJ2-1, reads GAGVSQTPSNKVTEKGKYVELRCDPISGHTALYWYRQSLGQGPEFLIYFQGTGAADDSGLPNDRFFAVRPEGSVSTLKIQRTERGDSAVYLCASSPPGGNEQFFGPGTRLTVL.